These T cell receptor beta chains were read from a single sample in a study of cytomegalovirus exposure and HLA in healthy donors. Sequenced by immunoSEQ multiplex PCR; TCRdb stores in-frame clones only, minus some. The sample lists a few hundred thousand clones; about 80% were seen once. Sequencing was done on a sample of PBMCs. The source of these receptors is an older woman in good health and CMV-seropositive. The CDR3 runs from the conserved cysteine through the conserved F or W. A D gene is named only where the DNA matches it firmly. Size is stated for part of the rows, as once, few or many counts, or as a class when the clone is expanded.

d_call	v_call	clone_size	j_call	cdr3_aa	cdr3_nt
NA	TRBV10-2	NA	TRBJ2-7	CASGAVYEQYF	TGCGCCAGCGGGGCAGTCTACGAGCAGTACTTC
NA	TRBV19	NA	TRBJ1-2	CASSISGRGSHGYTF	TGTGCCAGTAGTATTTCGGGGAGGGGGAGTCATGGCTACACCTTC
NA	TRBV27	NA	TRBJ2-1	CASTSGGTGYNEQFF	TGTGCCAGCACCTCCGGGGGGACAGGCTACAATGAGCAGTTCTTC
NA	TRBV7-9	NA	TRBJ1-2	CSSSFHMDSNYGYTF	TGTTCCAGCAGCTTTCACATGGACAGTAACTATGGCTACACCTTC
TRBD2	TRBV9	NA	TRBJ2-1	CASSAASGSYNEQFF	TGTGCCAGCAGCGCGGCTAGCGGCTCCTACAATGAGCAGTTCTTC
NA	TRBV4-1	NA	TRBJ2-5	CASSQDVVLSLGGETQYF	TGCGCCAGCAGCCAAGATGTGGTTCTATCACTGGGAGGAGAGACCCAGTACTTC
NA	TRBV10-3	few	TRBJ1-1	CAISSTVMNTEAFF	TGTGCCATCAGCTCGACAGTAATGAACACTGAAGCTTTCTTT
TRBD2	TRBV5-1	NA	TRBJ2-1	CASSASGTHNEQFF	TGCGCCAGCAGCGCTAGCGGGACGCACAATGAGCAGTTCTTC
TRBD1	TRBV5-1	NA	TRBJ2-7	CASSPATGTGTYEQYF	TGCGCCAGCAGCCCAGCGACCGGGACAGGGACCTACGAGCAGTACTTC
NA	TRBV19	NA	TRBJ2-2	CASIPRGTGELFF	TGTGCCAGTATACCCAGAGGCACCGGGGAGCTGTTTTTT
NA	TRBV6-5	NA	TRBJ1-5	CASSSLFTGNQPQHF	TGTGCCAGCAGTTCCCTATTTACAGGGAATCAGCCCCAGCATTTT
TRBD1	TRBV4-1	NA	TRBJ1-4	CASSRPNRGGNEKLFF	TGCGCCAGCAGCCGCCCGAACAGGGGAGGTAATGAAAAACTGTTTTTT
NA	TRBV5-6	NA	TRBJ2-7	CASSLEQGLGEQYF	TGTGCCAGCAGCCTAGAACAGGGTCTAGGCGAGCAGTACTTC
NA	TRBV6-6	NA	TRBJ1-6	CASSPRGFSPLHF	TGTGCCAGCAGTCCCCGTGGCTTCTCACCCCTCCACTTT
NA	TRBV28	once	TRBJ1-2	CASRFPTAPYGYTF	TGTGCCAGCAGGTTCCCCACAGCTCCCTATGGCTACACCTTC
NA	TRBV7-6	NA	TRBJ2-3	CASSLVVGGLAENTDTQYF	TGTGCCAGCAGCTTAGTAGTGGGGGGGCTAGCGGAGAACACAGATACGCAGTATTTT
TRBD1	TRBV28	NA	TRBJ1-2	CASSLFQQDRNGYTF	TGTGCCAGCAGTTTATTCCAGCAGGACAGGAATGGCTACACCTTC
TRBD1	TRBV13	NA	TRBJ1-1	CASSLGNRGWNTEAFF	TGTGCCAGCAGCTTAGGGAACAGGGGATGGAACACTGAAGCTTTCTTT
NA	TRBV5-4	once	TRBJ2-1	CASSLGLENEQFF	TGTGCCAGCAGCTTGGGACTAGAAAATGAGCAGTTCTTC
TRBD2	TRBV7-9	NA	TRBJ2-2	CASSTGGGDTGELFF	TGTGCCAGCAGCACCGGCGGGGGAGACACCGGGGAGCTGTTTTTT
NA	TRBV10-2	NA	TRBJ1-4	CASGGLEKLFF	TGCGCCAGCGGAGGGCTGGAAAAACTGTTTTTT
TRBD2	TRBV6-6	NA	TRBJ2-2	CASTQLAGLNTGELFF	TGTGCCAGCACTCAACTAGCGGGCCTAAACACCGGGGAGCTGTTTTTT
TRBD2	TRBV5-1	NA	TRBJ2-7	CASSELSGTRSAVQYF	TGCGCCAGCAGCGAATTGTCCGGGACTAGATCGGCTGTGCAGTACTTC
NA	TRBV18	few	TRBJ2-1	CASSPQRLYNEQFF	TGTGCCAGCTCACCACAGCGCTTGTACAATGAGCAGTTCTTC
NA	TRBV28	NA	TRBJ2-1	CASSFHSGNAYNEQFF	TGTGCCAGCAGTTTTCATTCGGGGAACGCCTACAATGAGCAGTTCTTC
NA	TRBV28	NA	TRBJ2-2	CASSYFGQTTGELFF	TGTGCCAGCAGTTACTTCGGACAAACCACCGGGGAGCTGTTTTTT
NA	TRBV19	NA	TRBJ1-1	CASSIEAGNTEAFF	TGTGCCAGTAGTATAGAAGCGGGGAACACTGAAGCTTTCTTT
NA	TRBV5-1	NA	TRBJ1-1	CASSLYHSNTEAFF	TGCGCCAGCAGCTTGTACCACTCAAACACTGAAGCTTTCTTT
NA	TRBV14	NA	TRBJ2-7	CASSQEKGDPYEQYF	TGTGCCAGCAGCCAAGAAAAGGGGGACCCCTACGAGCAGTACTTC
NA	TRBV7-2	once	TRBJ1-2	CASSRQVLGYTF	TGTGCCAGCAGCCGTCAGGTATTAGGCTACACCTTC
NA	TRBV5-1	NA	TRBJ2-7	CASSPNGGYEQYF	TGCGCCAGCAGCCCAAACGGGGGCTACGAGCAGTACTTC
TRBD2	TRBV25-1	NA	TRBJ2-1	CASSPPGLVEEQFF	TGTGCCAGCTCACCCCCGGGACTAGTTGAGGAGCAGTTCTTC
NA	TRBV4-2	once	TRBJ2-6	CASSQRVSGANVLTF	TGTGCCAGCAGCCAGAGGGTCTCTGGGGCCAACGTCCTGACTTTC
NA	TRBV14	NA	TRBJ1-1	CASSQTRGLLQGYTEAFF	TGTGCCAGCAGCCAAACCAGGGGCCTTTTACAGGGATATACTGAAGCTTTCTTT
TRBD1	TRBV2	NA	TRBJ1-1	CASSSWDSVIEAFF	TGTGCCAGCAGCAGTTGGGACAGCGTAATTGAAGCTTTCTTT
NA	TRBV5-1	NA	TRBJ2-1	CASSLNWYNEQFF	TGCGCCAGCAGCTTGAACTGGTACAATGAGCAGTTCTTC
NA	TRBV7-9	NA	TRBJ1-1	CASSFGRQNTEAFF	TGTGCCAGCAGCTTTGGCAGACAAAACACTGAAGCTTTCTTT
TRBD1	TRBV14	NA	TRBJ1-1	CASSTRQGGTEAFF	TGTGCCAGCAGCACCCGACAGGGTGGTACTGAAGCTTTCTTT
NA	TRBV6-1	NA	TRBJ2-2	CASLLRGNAGELFF	TGTGCCAGCCTCCTGAGGGGGAACGCCGGGGAGCTGTTTTTT
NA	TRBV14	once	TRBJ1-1	CASSQLQGWGTEAFF	TGTGCCAGCAGCCAATTACAGGGATGGGGCACTGAAGCTTTCTTT
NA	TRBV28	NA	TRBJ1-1	CASSFRGPLTEAFF	TGTGCCAGCAGTTTTCGTGGGCCCCTCACTGAAGCTTTCTTT
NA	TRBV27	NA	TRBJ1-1	CASSFRVNTEAFF	TGTGCCAGCAGTTTTAGAGTTAACACTGAAGCTTTCTTT
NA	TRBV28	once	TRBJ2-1	CASSLSFWGSGNEQFF	TGTGCCAGCAGTTTATCTTTTTGGGGTTCGGGAAATGAGCAGTTCTTC
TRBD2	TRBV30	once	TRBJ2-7	CAWSVRWREGGEQYF	TGTGCCTGGAGTGTACGATGGCGGGAGGGAGGCGAGCAGTACTTC
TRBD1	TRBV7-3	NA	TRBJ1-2	CASSHGTGAMDGYTF	TGTGCCAGCAGCCATGGGACAGGGGCGATGGATGGCTACACCTTC
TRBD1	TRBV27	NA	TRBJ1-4	CASRRDRGTRGREANEKLFF	TGTGCCAGCCGTCGGGACAGGGGAACTCGGGGGCGTGAGGCTAATGAAAAACTGTTTTTT
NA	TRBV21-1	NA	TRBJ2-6	CASSKVPAGGPGANVLTF	TGTGCCAGCAGCAAAGTACCAGCGGGAGGGCCTGGGGCCAACGTCCTGACTTTC
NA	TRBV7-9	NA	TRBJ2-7	CASSPTSDYEQYF	TGTGCCAGCAGCCCAACCAGTGACTACGAGCAGTACTTC
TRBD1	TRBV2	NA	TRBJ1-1	CASSVDRASEAFF	TGTGCCAGCAGTGTGGACAGGGCGAGTGAAGCTTTCTTT
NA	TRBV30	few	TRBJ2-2	CAWPNRNTGELFF	TGTGCCTGGCCGAACAGGAACACCGGGGAGCTGTTTTTT